This paragraph reports one TCR beta chain. Its antigen is not identified. This entry comes from a study of early T cells in non-severe SARS-CoV-2 infection. Study-wide points: Matching against VDJdb likely underestimated virus-specific expansions, favoring anti-spike CD8.

Individual cDNA molecules received unique molecular identifiers during library preparation. TCRdb redid the calling of the 5' RACE reads with MiXCR, one entry per CDR3 protein. The sample consists of tens of thousands of distinct CDR3 sequences, 15% of them appearing once. CDR1 and CDR2 from the germline V gene are SGHNT and YYREEE (reference sequence). Trimming took off 2 bases at V and 3 bases at J, with 15 bases between the two ends. This CDR3 contains 15 residues. Sequencing input: whole blood. The TCR comes from an adult who was a healthcare worker with PCR-confirmed SARS-CoV-2 infection or an uninfected control (not recorded which). This sequence joins TRBV5-4 and TRBJ2-7, with TRBD2 as a possible D gene (5 bases). CDR3: CASSFGPSGYYEQYF. The CDR3, as DNA: TGTGCCAGCAGCTTCGGGCCGTCGGGGTACTACGAGCAGTACTTC. The full variable domain, in which reference TRBV5-4 and TRBJ2-7 provide the parts outside the CDR3, is ETGVTQSPTHLIKTRGQQVTLRCSSQSGHNTVSWYQQALGQGPQFIFQYYREEENGRGNFPPRFSGLQFPNYSSELNVNALELDDSALYLCASSFGPSGYYEQYFGPGTRLTVT.